Listed below are T cell receptor beta chains from one sample, sequenced in a study of molecular identifiers for immune sequencing clone quantification. TCRdb called the PCR reads again in MiXCR, with one record for every CDR3 protein. The table shows under 600,000 distinct CDR3 sequences, with over 20% occurring only once. Sequencing was done on a sample of naive CD8+ T cells from blood, with Jurkat cell RNA spiked in. The source is a human donor in good health. Some libraries in this study had Jurkat cell RNA spiked in. CDR3s include the opening cysteine and the closing phenylalanine or tryptophan. Expanded clones get a size class; other rows say once, few or many, or leave the size out.

clone_size	v_call	j_call	cdr3_aa
few	TRBV11-2	TRBJ2-3	CASSRQLSTDTQYF
-	TRBV5-6	TRBJ2-5	CASGLDETQYF
-	TRBV20-1	TRBJ2-7	CSARETNSNYEQYF
few	TRBV30	TRBJ1-2	CAWWGDGNYGYTF
many	TRBV13	TRBJ1-4	CASSLGMDSLATNEKLFF
-	TRBV12-3/TRBV12-4	TRBJ2-5	CASRFLDGGELRETQYF
-	TRBV19	TRBJ2-7	CASSAGVNEQYF
few	TRBV13	TRBJ1-5	CASSLGEGNSNQPQHF
few	TRBV6-5	TRBJ1-1	CASSYRTANTEAFF
-	TRBV21-1	TRBJ2-7	CASSWPRQGAYEQYF
many	TRBV4-2	TRBJ1-1	CASSQGTGMNTEAFF
-	TRBV11-2	TRBJ1-5	CASSLGPSGMAQPQHF
once	TRBV9	TRBJ1-5	CVSSVGGQINQPQHF
-	TRBV7-9	TRBJ2-3	CASSAGTSGGAPDTQYF
many	TRBV20-1	TRBJ2-3	CSARDPSGSALSTDTQYF
many	TRBV4-3	TRBJ1-3	CASSQDLDSSGNTIYF
-	TRBV19	TRBJ2-3	CASSTPDSLNTQYF
many	TRBV28	TRBJ2-3	CASSPPSINSATDTQYF
-	TRBV30	TRBJ2-1	CAWSSRGHPYNEQFF
many	TRBV29-1	TRBJ2-5	CSVALLLAGEQETQYF
-	TRBV4-1	TRBJ2-2	CASNQGGRELFF
-	TRBV6-2/TRBV6-3	TRBJ1-5	CASSYLDRDNQSQHF
few	TRBV5-5	TRBJ2-2	CASSFWRNTGELFF
many	TRBV6-1	TRBJ2-3	CATRQGTDTQYF
many	TRBV7-2	TRBJ1-2	CASGGQLFFYGYTF
many	TRBV2	TRBJ1-2	CASRGPDSNYGYTF
-	TRBV6-5	TRBJ2-7	CASRQSLHEQYF
few	TRBV7-9	TRBJ1-4	CASSLGSRGEKLFF
few	TRBV20-1	TRBJ2-7	CSATRTETYEQYF
few	TRBV19	TRBJ2-3	CATRLAGGPDTQYF
few	TRBV7-9	TRBJ2-7	CASSLGAFYEQYF
-	TRBV12-5	TRBJ2-7	CASAAASYEQYF
many	TRBV30	TRBJ2-3	CAWSVGSTDTQYF
many	TRBV4-1	TRBJ1-5	CASSLYPSANQPQHF
many	TRBV4-1	TRBJ1-2	CASSQHGANYGYTF
-	TRBV7-9	TRBJ2-3	CASSFIGGGRDTQYF
-	TRBV6-2/TRBV6-3	TRBJ2-7	CASSDGTSGRAVEQYF
-	TRBV11-2	TRBJ2-1	CASSLRMPSQFF
few	TRBV6-1	TRBJ1-1	CASSETGLYTEAFF
many	TRBV2	TRBJ2-7	CASSGRAYEQYF
-	TRBV11-2	TRBJ2-5	CASSSTGTSGETQYF
-	TRBV18	TRBJ2-3	CASSPGTSGMDTQYF
many	TRBV30	TRBJ2-7	CAWSVLASHEQYF
few	TRBV5-6	TRBJ1-1	CASSGPQGYTEAFF
many	TRBV7-9	TRBJ1-5	CASSPGQGGSNQPQHF
many	TRBV9	TRBJ2-5	CASSSRTSSQETQYF
-	TRBV27	TRBJ2-5	CTSSPWGQETQYF
few	TRBV27	TRBJ1-6	CASKGQGSSYNSPLHF
many	TRBV5-1	TRBJ2-7	CASSNPGQGFYEQYF
few	TRBV4-3	TRBJ2-7	CASSQERLAGGPAYEQYF
-	TRBV27	TRBJ1-5	CATSGPFYRADHSNQPQHF
few	TRBV12-3/TRBV12-4	TRBJ2-3	CASSVDMTSTDTQYF
-	TRBV4-3	TRBJ2-7	CASSQDRAGGFEQYF
many	TRBV11-2	TRBJ1-1	CASVLNTEAFF